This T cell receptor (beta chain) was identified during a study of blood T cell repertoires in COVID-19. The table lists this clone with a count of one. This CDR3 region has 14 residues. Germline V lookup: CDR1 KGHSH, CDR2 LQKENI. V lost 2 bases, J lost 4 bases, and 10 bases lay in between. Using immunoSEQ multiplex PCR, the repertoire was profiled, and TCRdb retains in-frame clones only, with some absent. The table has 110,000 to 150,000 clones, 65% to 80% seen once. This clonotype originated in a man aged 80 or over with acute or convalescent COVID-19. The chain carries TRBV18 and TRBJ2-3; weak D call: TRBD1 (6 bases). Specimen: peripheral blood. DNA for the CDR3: TGTGCCAGCTCACCAACAGGGCGGGCAGATACGCAGTATTTT. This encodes CASSPTGRADTQYF.